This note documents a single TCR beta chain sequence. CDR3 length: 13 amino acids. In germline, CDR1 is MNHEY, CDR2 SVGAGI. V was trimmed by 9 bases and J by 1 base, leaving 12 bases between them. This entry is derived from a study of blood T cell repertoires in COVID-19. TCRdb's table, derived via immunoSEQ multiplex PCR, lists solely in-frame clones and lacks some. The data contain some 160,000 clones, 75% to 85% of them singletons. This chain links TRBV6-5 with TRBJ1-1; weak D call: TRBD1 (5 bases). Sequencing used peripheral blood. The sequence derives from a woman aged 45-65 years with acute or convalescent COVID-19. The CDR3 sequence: CASVKTGNTEAFF. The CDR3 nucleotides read TGTGCCAGTGTAAAAACAGGGAACACTGAAGCTTTCTTT.